This TCR beta chain was identified during a study of identical twins (dated by TCRdb to between 2015 and 2016). Study-level background: TCR alpha and beta repertoires from monozygotic twins, unrelated adults of various ages and cord blood were deep-sequenced to test whether fetal clonotypes persist. To rule out contamination, replicate twin experiments were performed at different times with different library preparation protocols. General conclusions and limits of the study: Excess twin sharing in beta out-of-frame sequences was weaker because fewer shared sequences lowered the signal-to-noise ratio. Out-of-frame TCR alpha sequences shared between twins showed an excess of low generation-probability sequences compared with coincidental sharing between unrelated individuals. Zero-insertion analyses could be partly confounded by invariant T cells such as MAIT and iNKT, although diverse VJ usage argued against such confounding for most clonotypes. Recombination models systematically underestimated out-of-frame TCR alpha sharing in monozygotic twins but agreed with sharing between unrelated individuals. Because the same donors could not be followed over many years, the conclusions depended on cross-sectional statistical analysis. Fewer insertions were carried by abundant cord blood beta clonotypes, a similar but weaker trend appeared in young adult naive repertoires, and no such trend appeared in memory repertoires.

Every donor in the study was a healthy Caucasian. Three unrelated non-twin adults were additionally sequenced: a male aged 18 to 30, a male aged 50 to 59 and a female aged 50 to 59. Using Miltenyi CD45RO+ enrichment and human naive T-cell isolation kits, memory (CD45RO+) and naive T cells were isolated from PBMC. The library was obtained by 5' RACE. The instrument was an Illumina HiSeq 2000. Template switching introduced a universal primer binding site; the final cDNA contained a unique molecular identifier, enabling accurate counting of TCR cDNA molecules. First-strand cDNA for TCR alpha and beta chains was synthesized from specific primers in the conserved constant-segment region. Each cDNA library was double barcoded, with a SMART-Mk sample barcode plus Illumina barcodes, to control for contamination. TruSeq adapter sequences, together with Illumina sample barcodes, were added in two successive PCR steps. The TCR alpha and beta cDNA libraries were sequenced on the Illumina HiSeq platform using custom primers. The paper's processing steps were these. MiGEC processed the raw reads to extract unique molecular identifiers, while MiXCR was used to determine the CDR3 positions. Recombination models were inferred per individual with the repgenHMM and IGoR tools using an EM algorithm. The analysis of shared clonotypes was done with the tcR package in R, with sharing normalized by the product of cloneset sizes. To study raw recombination free of thymic and clonal selection effects, out-of-frame nonproductive sequences were analyzed. The public reads were quality trimmed at Q25 with fastp and then assembled into clones with MiXCR by TCRdb, keeping productive beta chains. Entries that share a CDR3 protein sequence are merged under the most common genes and DNA. The V and J calls and clone size are TCRdb's, not the authors'. Recorded for this sample are a few hundred thousand distinct CDR3 sequences; roughly 9% of them occurred a single time. The ten largest clonotypes hold about 9.1% of the sample.

A distance of 11 bases separates the germline ends of V and J, which lose 2 bases and 3 bases respectively. Spanning cysteine to valine, the CDR3 consists of 13 amino acids. Of all the DNA, just the CDR3 is kept, 39 bases in frame from base 1. The germline V gene (reference sequence) supplies CDR1 GTSNPN and CDR2 SVGIG. As regards this clonotype: There is no known antigen for this receptor. The sample holds no much larger clone one base away, and base qualities are not on file.

This TCR derives from a woman in her fifties or sixties in good health. Sequenced: naive T cells sorted from blood. The cell subset or site label corresponds to: cells isolated with a human naive T-cell isolation kit. The chain uses TRBV30 and TRBJ2-7; TRBD1 is a possible D gene, resting on 6 matching bases. The CDR3 here reads CAWSYRVNYEQYV. Read as DNA, the sequence is TGTGCCTGGAGTTACAGGGTTAACTACGAGCAGTACGTC.